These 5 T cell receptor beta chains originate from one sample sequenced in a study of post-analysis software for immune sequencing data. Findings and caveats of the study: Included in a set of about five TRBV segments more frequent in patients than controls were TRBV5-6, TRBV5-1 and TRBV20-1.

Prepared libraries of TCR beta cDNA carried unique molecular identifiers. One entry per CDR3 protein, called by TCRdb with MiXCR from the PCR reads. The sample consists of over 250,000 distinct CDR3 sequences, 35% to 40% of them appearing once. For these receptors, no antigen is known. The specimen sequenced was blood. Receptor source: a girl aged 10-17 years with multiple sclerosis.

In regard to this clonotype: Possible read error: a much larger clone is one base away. The CDR3 DNA reads as TGCGCCAGCAGCTCGCTTCCTTCTAGCGGGAGGGGACACAATGAGCAGTACTTC. This encodes CASSSLPSSGRGHNEQYF. The chain combines TRBV5-1 with TRBJ2-5; 12 bases match TRBD2. CDR1 SGHRS and CDR2 YFSETQ come from the germline V gene. This CDR3 region has 18 residues. The trim removed 3 bases at V and 11 bases at J, leaving 20 bases unmatched.

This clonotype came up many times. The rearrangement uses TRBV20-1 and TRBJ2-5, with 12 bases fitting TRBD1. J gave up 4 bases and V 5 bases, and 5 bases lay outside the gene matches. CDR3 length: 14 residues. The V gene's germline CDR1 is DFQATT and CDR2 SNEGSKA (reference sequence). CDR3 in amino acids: CSAGDRGLVETQYF. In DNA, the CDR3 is TGCAGTGCTGGGGACAGGGGGCTGGTAGAGACCCAGTACTTC.

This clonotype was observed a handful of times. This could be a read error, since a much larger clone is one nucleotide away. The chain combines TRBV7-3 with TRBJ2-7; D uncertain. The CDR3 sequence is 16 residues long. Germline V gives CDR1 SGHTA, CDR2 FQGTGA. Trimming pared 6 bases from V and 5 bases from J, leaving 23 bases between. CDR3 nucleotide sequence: TGTGCCAGCAGACCGACATCTGACGATGGGCCCCACGAGCAGTACTTC. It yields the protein CASRPTSDDGPHEQYF.

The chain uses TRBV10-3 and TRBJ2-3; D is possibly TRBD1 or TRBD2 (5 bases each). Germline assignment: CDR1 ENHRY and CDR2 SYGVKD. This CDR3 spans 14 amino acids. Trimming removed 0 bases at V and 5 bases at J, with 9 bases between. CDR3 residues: CAISESRGQDTQYF. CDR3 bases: TGTGCCATCAGTGAGTCGAGGGGCCAAGATACGCAGTATTTT.

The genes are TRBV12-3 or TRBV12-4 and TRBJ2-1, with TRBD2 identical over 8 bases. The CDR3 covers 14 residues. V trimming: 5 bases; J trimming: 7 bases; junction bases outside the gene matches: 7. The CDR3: CASSAGGASNEQFF. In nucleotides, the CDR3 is TGTGCCAGCAGTGCCGGGGGGGCCTCGAATGAGCAGTTCTTC.